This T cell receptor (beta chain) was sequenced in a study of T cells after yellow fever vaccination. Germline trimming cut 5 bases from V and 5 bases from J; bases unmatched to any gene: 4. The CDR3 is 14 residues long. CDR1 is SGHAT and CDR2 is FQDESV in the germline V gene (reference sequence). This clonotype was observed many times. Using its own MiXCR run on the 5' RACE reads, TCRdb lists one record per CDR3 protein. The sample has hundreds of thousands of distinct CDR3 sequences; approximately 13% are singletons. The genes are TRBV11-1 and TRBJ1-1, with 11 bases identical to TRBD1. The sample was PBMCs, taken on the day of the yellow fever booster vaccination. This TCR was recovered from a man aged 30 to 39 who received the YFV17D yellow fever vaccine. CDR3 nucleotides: TGTGCCAGCAGCCGGACAGGGGGCCGGACTGAAGCTTTCTTT. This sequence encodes CASSRTGGRTEAFF.